The source of this TCR beta chain is a study of human T cells and chemical hapten exposure. Overall study: On roughly 2 cm by roughly 2 cm of upper inner arm skin, sensitization was performed with 2% DPC.

Findings and caveats of the study: A positive correlation with patch test score was shown by PT1 expanded TCR counts. Expanded TCR sets contained significantly more large CDR3 similarity clusters than controls.

TCRdb re-called the RACE reads through MiXCR, storing one row per CDR3 protein. This table has some 250,000 distinct CDR3 sequences, approximately 8% appearing once. Time point given: pre-sensitization, week 0. The sample's treatment: therapeutic diphenylcyclopropenone sensitization with weekly scalp DPC. The study drew its donors from alopecia patients who were 18 to 70 years old and suitable for DPC. The CDR3 runs to 13 residues. Per germline, CDR1 SNHLY and CDR2 FYNNEI. Trimming cost V 8 bases and J 1 base, with 12 bases left between them. A word on this clonotype: Antigen: not known.

The sequence derives from a man between 18 and 29 years old with alopecia areata. Some clones in this sample may be carry-over from other donors' samples. The sample in question was whole blood, obtained in connection with sensitization to the hapten diphenylcyclopropenone (DPC). This rearrangement joins TRBV2 to TRBJ2-7, with D hard to call. The CDR3: CASLAGPSYEQYV. The CDR3 nucleotides read TGTGCCAGCTTGGCCGGCCCGTCCTACGAGCAGTACGTC.